This T cell receptor beta chain was profiled in a study of spatial heterogeneity in lung cancer. The sample holds many counts of this clonotype. Its antigen is not identified. In the library, each TCR cDNA molecule bore its own unique molecular identifier. TCRdb itself ran the 5' RACE reads through MiXCR, one entry per CDR3 protein. This repertoire shows 90,000 or so distinct CDR3 sequences, over 8.5% found once; its top ten account for less than 9%. Whole-study results and caveats: TCRs found ubiquitously expanded in tumor appeared in blood more at resection than at follow-up.

CDR3 length: 16 amino acids. V lost 3 bases to trimming and J lost 1 base; unmatched junction nucleotides: 6. The sample's time point: sample taken at primary tumor resection. TCRs were sequenced from unsorted whole RNA of tumor, nontumor lung or PBMC. A total of about 73 untreated early-stage non-small cell lung cancer patients served as donors. The rearrangement uses TRBV23-1 and TRBJ2-7, with 10 nucleotides matching TRBD1. TRBV23-1 is treated as an ORF (open reading frame) with a function not yet certain. The sample in question was PBMCs, obtained at surgery. This clonotype originated in a male donor with early-stage non-small cell lung cancer. The CDR3 nucleotides are TGCGCCAGCAGTCATTGGGGGGGACAGGGGTCCTACGAGCAGTACTTC. Translating it yields CASSHWGGQGSYEQYF.